The 18 T cell receptor beta chains presented below share a single source sample, sequenced in a study of CD8 T cells in Susac syndrome. With random hexamers, roughly 0.45 to 1 ug RNA was reverse transcribed. TCRdb re-derived calls from the immunoSEQ multiplex PCR reads in MiXCR, one entry per CDR3 protein. Of 200,000 or so distinct CDR3 sequences in the sample, approximately 96% are singletons; the top ten hold approximately 0.09%. Sequencing used CD4+ T cells from PBMCs. The source of these receptors is a human donor with multiple sclerosis.

J is TRBJ1-6 and V is TRBV7-9, with 7 bases lining up with TRBD1. The CDR3 spans 16 residues. Looked up from germline, CDR1 is SEHNR and CDR2 is FQNEAQ (reference sequence). Unmatched junction bases numbered 11, after V lost 5 bases and J lost 7 bases. For the CDR3, the DNA is TGTGCCAGCAGCCGGACAGGTTTTGGGGCCAATTCACCCCTCCACTTT. Protein: CASSRTGFGANSPLHF.

This clonotype has just one count. The chain employs TRBV2 and TRBJ1-6; 8 nucleotides match TRBD1. Trimming cost V 6 bases and J 3 bases; bases outside gene matches: 4. CDR3 length equals 15 residues. CDR1 is SNHLY and CDR2 is FYNNEI in the germline V gene. The DNA of the CDR3 is TGTGCCAGCAGGGAAACAGGGGGCTATAATTCACCCCTCCACTTT. Its translation: CASRETGGYNSPLHF.

The gene calls are TRBV7-2 and TRBJ2-3, with no clear D. This CDR3 contains 15 residues. Germline CDR1 SGHTA, CDR2 FQGNSA. V shed 2 bases and J shed 0 bases, with 9 bases lying between them. The CDR3 region has the DNA TGTGCCAGCAGCTTAAACCCCCACAGCACAGATACGCAGTATTTT. Encoded protein: CASSLNPHSTDTQYF.

The gene calls are TRBV12-5 and TRBJ1-2; 7 bases line up with TRBD1. V lost 11 bases to trimming and J lost 2 bases; unmatched junction nucleotides: 8. Per the germline V gene, CDR1 is LGHNT and CDR2 is FRNRAP. CDR3 length: 13 amino acids. In nucleotides, the CDR3 is TGTGCTTCGGAGGAGGGGGCAAACTATGGCTACACCTTC. Translation gives CASEEGANYGYTF.

V usage is TRBV6-6 and J usage is TRBJ1-1; D unresolved. The germline V gene encodes CDR1 MNHNY and CDR2 SVGAGI (reference sequence). V lost 4 bases, J lost 5 bases, and 2 bases lay in between. This CDR3 region has 10 residues. CDR3 nucleotide sequence: TGTGCCAGCAGTTTTACTGAAGCTTTCTTT. This codes for CASSFTEAFF.

The chain couples TRBV6-2 or TRBV6-3 to TRBJ2-2; TRBD1 might be the D (5 bases). Between the trimmed V and J ends, which lost 4 bases and 0 bases, there was a span of 18 bases. CDR1 and CDR2 from the germline V gene are MNHEY and SVGEGT. The CDR3 extends over 18 amino acids. The CDR3 DNA follows: TGTGCCAGCAGTTCTTTAAGACAGTTCCCGGCGAACACCGGGGAGCTGTTTTTT. Protein: CASSSLRQFPANTGELFF.

This rearrangement joins TRBV29-1 to TRBJ2-5, with 13 bases aligning to TRBD2. Trimming removed 7 bases from V and 5 bases from J; junction bases left unmatched: 7. The CDR3 extends over 14 amino acids. Germline V gives CDR1 SQVTM, CDR2 ANQGSEA. This CDR3 reads CSGGTSGAAETQYF. In DNA, the CDR3 is TGCAGCGGGGGGACTAGCGGGGCCGCGGAGACCCAGTACTTC.

The chain has TRBV20-1 and TRBJ2-7; possible D gene TRBD2, 6 bases. Germline-derived CDR1 and CDR2 are DFQATT and SNEGSKA (reference sequence). V was shortened by 7 bases and J by 0 bases, with 10 bases between the two germline ends. The CDR3 is 12 amino acids. The CDR3 DNA reads as TGCAGTGGGCGGGGAGGCTCCTACGAGCAGTACTTC. This translates into CSGRGGSYEQYF.

The V gene is TRBV18, the J gene TRBJ1-1; the D gene is possibly TRBD1 (5 bases). Trimming stripped 4 bases from V and 4 bases from J, with 10 bases between. Per the germline V gene, CDR1 is KGHSH and CDR2 is LQKENI. This CDR3 region has 13 residues. The CDR3 coding sequence is TGTGCCAGCTCACGGTCCGGGGGCACTGAAGCTTTCTTT. Protein: CASSRSGGTEAFF.

This rearrangement joins TRBV29-1 to TRBJ1-1; D might be TRBD1 (5 bases). Per germline, CDR1 SQVTM and CDR2 ANQGSEA. The V and J ends lost 6 bases and 4 bases respectively, with 18 bases between them. This CDR3 comprises 14 residues. CDR3 coding DNA: TGCAGCGTCTCCGGGACTCTTGGACGCACTGAAGCTTTCTTT. Translated: CSVSGTLGRTEAFF. The variable domain in full, with the rest retrieved from reference TRBV29-1 and TRBJ1-1, is SAVISQKPSRDICQRGTSLTIQCQVDSQVTMMFWYRQQPGQSLTLIATANQGSEATYESGFVIDKFPISRPNLTFSTLTVSNMSPEDSSIYLCSVSGTLGRTEAFFGQGTRLTVV.

The chain is built from TRBV20-1 and TRBJ1-6; D unresolved. Germline CDR1 is DFQATT and CDR2 is SNEGSKA (reference sequence). This CDR3 contains 12 residues. Trimming left V 0 bases short and J 15 bases short, with 12 bases between. The CDR3, as DNA: TGCAGTGCTAGAGATTTGGGTGGGGTCCTCCACTTT. It codes for CSARDLGGVLHF.

This clonotype occurred once. V and J are TRBV20-1 and TRBJ1-5; 10 bases fit TRBD1. This CDR3 is built from 13 residues. Per germline, CDR1 DFQATT and CDR2 SNEGSKA (reference sequence). V shed 4 bases and J 5 bases; nucleotides not matched to a gene: 2. In DNA, the CDR3 is TGCAGTGCTAAGGGACAGGGGCATCAGCCCCAGCATTTT. Amino acid sequence: CSAKGQGHQPQHF.

The chain joins TRBV29-1 to TRBJ2-5; tentative D call: TRBD1 (6 bases). V gave up 4 bases and J gave up 5 bases, with 11 bases separating them. Germline CDR1 and CDR2: SQVTM and ANQGSEA. The CDR3 is 12 residues long. The CDR3 nucleotides are TGCAGCGTTGGATCGAGGGGGGAGACCCAGTACTTC. Translation: CSVGSRGETQYF.

The chain couples TRBV25-1 to TRBJ2-1; D is possibly TRBD1 (5 bases). V lost 4 bases, J lost 4 bases, and 17 bases lay in between. Germline V CDR1 and CDR2: MGHDK, SYGVNS. CDR3 size: 16 residues. The CDR3 bases are TGTGCCAGCAGTGTACTTACAGGAAGGCTTTACAATGAGCAGTTCTTC. Encoded protein: CASSVLTGRLYNEQFF.

The chain links TRBV7-2 to TRBJ2-5; tentatively, D is TRBD1 (5 bases). The CDR3 consists of 15 residues. The V and J ends lost 5 bases and 5 bases respectively, with 18 bases between them. Germline values: CDR1 SGHTA, CDR2 FQGNSA. Here the CDR3 DNA reads TGTGCCAGCAGCCTACATGGGGCGTCTTCGGAGACCCAGTACTTC. It specifies CASSLHGASSETQYF.

The V and J genes are TRBV5-1 and TRBJ1-2; 7 bases fit TRBD1. Germline V gene sequence: CDR1 SGHRS, CDR2 YFSETQ. V was pared by 3 bases and J by 0 bases, with 5 bases of the junction left unmatched. The CDR3 contains 15 residues. The CDR3 coding sequence is TGCGCCAGCAGCTGGGACAGTCGGGCTAACTATGGCTACACCTTC. Encoded protein: CASSWDSRANYGYTF.

The rearrangement uses TRBV2 and TRBJ2-7; D may be TRBD1 or TRBD2 (5 bases each). Germline-derived CDR1 and CDR2 are SNHLY and FYNNEI. This CDR3 is built from 17 residues. V lost 6 bases and J 4 bases, leaving 25 bases between the germline ends. The CDR3 reads CASRWDQSRGVRYEQYF. The CDR3 nucleotides read TGTGCCAGCAGGTGGGATCAAAGTCGAGGGGTCCGATACGAGCAGTACTTC.

The rearrangement links TRBV3-1 to TRBJ2-7; D is uncertain. This CDR3 is built from 15 residues. Looked up from germline, CDR1 is LGHDT and CDR2 is YNNKEL (reference sequence). The V gene lost 1 base and the J gene lost 4 bases, with 14 bases spanning the gap. The CDR3, as DNA: TGTGCCAGCAGCCAAGGGCTAGGCCCGCTTTACGAGCAGTACTTC. Amino acids: CASSQGLGPLYEQYF.